Listed below are T cell receptor beta chains from one sample, sequenced in a study of CD8 T cells in Susac syndrome. TCRdb itself ran the immunoSEQ multiplex PCR reads through MiXCR, one entry per CDR3 protein. The repertoire has 100,000 to 150,000 distinct CDR3 sequences, 90% to 95% of them found once; the top ten carry more than 0.075%. The sample taken for sequencing was CD4+ T cells from PBMCs. These receptors came from a human donor in good health. The CDR3 runs from the conserved cysteine through the conserved F or W. The D gene is left open where the match is weak. Clone size appears in some rows only: once, few, many, or a class for an expanded clone.

J gene | V gene | clone size | D gene | CDR3 DNA | CDR3 protein
TRBJ1-2 | TRBV7-2 | - | - | TGTGCCAGCAGCGTAGGGACTTCCTATGGCTACACCTTC | CASSVGTSYGYTF
TRBJ2-7 | TRBV30 | few | TRBD2 | TGTGCCTGGAGTAACGGACCCGGGACTAGCGGATCCTACGAGCAGTACTTC | CAWSNGPGTSGSYEQYF
TRBJ2-3 | TRBV5-1 | - | - | TGCGCCAGCAGCTTGCCCCGGGTATCGGGCCTAAGCACAGATACGCAGTATTTT | CASSLPRVSGLSTDTQYF
TRBJ1-5 | TRBV19 | - | TRBD1 | TGTGCCAGTACGAGGGGGCTCGGTAAGGATCGCAATCAGCCCCAGCATTTT | CASTRGLGKDRNQPQHF
TRBJ2-7 | TRBV12-3/TRBV12-4 | - | - | TGTGCCAGCAGTTCCGCTCAGCGGCCAGGGGAGCAGTACTTC | CASSSAQRPGEQYF
TRBJ1-4 | TRBV29-1 | - | TRBD1 | TGCAGCGTTCCGGGACAGGGGGGGGAAAAACTGTTTTTT | CSVPGQGGEKLFF
TRBJ2-1 | TRBV5-1 | - | TRBD2 | TGCGCCAGCAGCTCAGGACTAGCGGGAGCCAATGAGCAGTTCTTC | CASSSGLAGANEQFF
TRBJ2-3 | TRBV29-1 | - | - | TGCAGCGTCAGCCGGGATTCCACAGATACGCAGTATTTT | CSVSRDSTDTQYF
TRBJ2-4 | TRBV6-5 | - | - | TGTGCCAGCAGTTCCGGTGTCGGGGCTTCGGCCAAAAACATTCAGTACTTC | CASSSGVGASAKNIQYF
TRBJ1-5 | TRBV18 | - | TRBD1 | TGTGCCAGCTCACCCCTCGTCCCGGACAGGGACAATCAGCCCCAGCATTTT | CASSPLVPDRDNQPQHF
TRBJ1-1 | TRBV20-1 | - | TRBD1 | TGCAGTGCTAGCCCGACAGGGGTGAACACTGAAGCTTTCTTT | CSASPTGVNTEAFF
TRBJ1-5 | TRBV7-2 | - | - | TGTGCCAGCAGCTCCCTGAATCAGCCCCAGCATTTT | CASSSLNQPQHF
TRBJ2-7 | TRBV6-1 | - | - | TGTGCCAACCATAGCGCTCCTTTCTCCTACGAGCAGTACTTC | CANHSAPFSYEQYF
TRBJ1-1 | TRBV20-1 | - | - | TGCAGTGCCCCGGTCATTCAGAACACTGAAGCTTTCTTT | CSAPVIQNTEAFF
TRBJ2-1 | TRBV4-3 | - | - | TGCGCCAGCAGCCAAGTCCACAGAAACAATGAGCAGTTCTTC | CASSQVHRNNEQFF
TRBJ2-3 | TRBV11-2 | - | TRBD2 | TGTGCCAGCAGCACTGTTTTGGGAGGGTATACGCAGTATTTT | CASSTVLGGYTQYF
TRBJ2-7 | TRBV4-1 | - | - | TGCGCCAGCAGCCAAGTCGGTGGGACCGCGTACGAGCAGTACTTC | CASSQVGGTAYEQYF
TRBJ2-5 | TRBV6-5 | - | - | TGTGCCAGCAGTTCCGGCGACAGCCAAGAGACCCAGTACTTC | CASSSGDSQETQYF
TRBJ2-7 | TRBV4-3 | once | TRBD1 | TGCGCCAGCAGCCAAGATATTCCGCGACAGGGTGGGGCCTACGAGCAGTACTTC | CASSQDIPRQGGAYEQYF
TRBJ2-5 | TRBV30 | - | - | TGTGCCTGGAGTGTTTCCGGTAGCTCCAGGACCCAGTACTTC | CAWSVSGSSRTQYF
TRBJ2-7 | TRBV11-2 | - | - | TGTGCCAGCAGCCCATTGGGGCAGGGAAGGTACGAGCAGTACTTC | CASSPLGQGRYEQYF
TRBJ1-4 | TRBV19 | - | - | TGTGCCAGTAGTATCCCTGGGACGGCTAATGAAAAACTGTTTTTT | CASSIPGTANEKLFF
TRBJ2-1 | TRBV5-1 | - | - | TGCGCCAGCAGCTTGGGGGACCCGCCGGTTAATGAGCAGTTCTTC | CASSLGDPPVNEQFF
TRBJ1-1 | TRBV5-1 | - | - | TGCGCCAGCAGCTCACATGGCGGGAACACTGAAGCTTTCTTT | CASSSHGGNTEAFF
TRBJ1-2 | TRBV2 | - | TRBD1 | TGTGCCAGCCAGGACAGGGGATACTATGGCTACACCTTC | CASQDRGYYGYTF
TRBJ1-3 | TRBV6-5 | - | - | TGTGCCAGCAGTTACTCGTCCAGAGGAAACACCATATATTTT | CASSYSSRGNTIYF
TRBJ2-7 | TRBV29-1 | - | TRBD1 | TGCAGCGCCACAGGGGCCCCCTCCTACGAGCAGTACTTC | CSATGAPSYEQYF
TRBJ1-4 | TRBV28 | - | - | TGTGCCAGCGGAAGGACAGCAACTAATGAAAAACTGTTTTTT | CASGRTATNEKLFF
TRBJ1-1 | TRBV12-3/TRBV12-4 | few | - | TGTGCCAGCAGTTTGGGCACTGAAGCTTTCTTT | CASSLGTEAFF
TRBJ2-2 | TRBV6-2/TRBV6-3 | - | TRBD2 | TGTGCCAGCAGTACACGACTAGCGGGGGAGCTGTTTTTT | CASSTRLAGELFF
TRBJ1-4 | TRBV3-1 | - | - | TGTGCCAGCAGCCAAGAAACCGTGAACGGAAAACTGTTTTTT | CASSQETVNGKLFF
TRBJ1-2 | TRBV11-2 | - | - | TGTGCCAGCAGCTTAGATCCTGGGGCAGGGAGCGGCTACACCTTC | CASSLDPGAGSGYTF
TRBJ2-3 | TRBV18 | - | - | TGTGCCAGCTCTGGGTCCCTGCCCGAGTTTGATACGCAGTATTTT | CASSGSLPEFDTQYF
TRBJ2-7 | TRBV20-1 | - | TRBD2 | TGCAGTGCTCGGGGTGGCGGGGGTTTTGAGCGGGAGCAGTACTTC | CSARGGGGFEREQYF
TRBJ2-7 | TRBV7-9 | - | TRBD2 | TGTGCCAGCAGCTTAGTCAGCGGGAGAGAGTACGAGCAGTACTTC | CASSLVSGREYEQYF
TRBJ2-3 | TRBV7-6 | - | TRBD2 | TGTGCCAGCAGCTTAGAGGGACTAGCGGTCACAGATACGCAGTATTTT | CASSLEGLAVTDTQYF
TRBJ1-3 | TRBV27 | - | - | TGTGCCAGCAGTTTAAAGGTTACTGGAAACACCATATATTTT | CASSLKVTGNTIYF
TRBJ1-2 | TRBV5-1 | - | - | TGCGCCAGCAGCCAGGACGTTATTAACCACACCTTC | CASSQDVINHTF